This T cell receptor (beta chain) came from a study of molecular identifiers for immune sequencing clone quantification. Study-level background: Replicate experiments divided RNA from around 20,000 or 100,000 naive CD8 cells into five parts and sequenced four.

Using its own MiXCR run on the PCR reads, TCRdb lists one record per CDR3 protein. The repertoire holds some 88,000 distinct CDR3 sequences, with 21% as singletons. Points from the study as a whole: Should identical TCR molecules share a barcode, the sizes of highly expanded clones could be underestimated.

Trimming removed 3 bases from V and 4 bases from J; junction bases left unmatched: 9. Germline V gives CDR1 MNHEY, CDR2 SMNVEV (reference sequence). The CDR3 contains 16 residues. This clonotype was recorded at least ten times. Its target is unknown. Sequencing used naive CD8+ T cells from blood, with Jurkat cell RNA spiked in. Subset reported: FACS-sorted CD8+CD4-CCR7+CD45RA+ naive T cells. The receptor comes from a human donor in good health. Some libraries in this study had Jurkat cell RNA spiked in. J is TRBJ2-3 and V is TRBV27; 8 bases map to TRBD2. CDR3 protein: CASSFTGGAGPDTQYF. For the CDR3, the DNA is TGTGCCAGCAGTTTTACGGGGGGGGCGGGTCCAGATACGCAGTATTTT.